This entry is about one T cell receptor beta chain. Germline and junction disagree at one end, which may indicate a read error. This entry belongs to a study of cytomegalovirus exposure and HLA in healthy donors. PCR involved 60 Vbeta and 13 Jbeta primers. Libraries were prepared by immunoSEQ multiplex PCR; TCRdb keeps only in-frame clonotypes and omits some of them. The table has 65,000 to 75,000 clones, around 63% seen once. The sequence derives from a woman aged 30 to 39 in good health and CMV-seronegative. What was sequenced was PBMCs.

CDR3 sequence reads: CASSTGTSLTF. Here the CDR3 DNA reads TGTGCCAGCAGTACCGGGACTAGCCTAACCTTC. The V and J genes are TRBV6-6 and TRBJ2-7; 9 bases fit TRBD2. The CDR3 spans 11 residues. CDR1 is MNHNY and CDR2 is SVGAGI in the germline V gene (reference sequence).